The entry that follows covers one TCR beta chain sequence. Antigen: not known. The data stem from a study of beta chain features in type 1 diabetes. Study in general: Cell yields, gender and age were similar in healthy donors and patients.

Each of the CD4+ naive, central memory, regulatory and stem cell-like memory populations was sorted via CD45RO/CCR7/CD25/CD127/CD95/CD27. Expressed TCRB transcripts got sequenced, as all isolated RNA was reverse transcribed. Here immunoSEQ multiplex PCR was the method, and the copy in TCRdb shows in-frame clones only, minus some. The table includes about 320,000 clones, 12% to 15% detected once. Study results and limitations: Here, the possible influence of HLA type (on TCRB rearrangement) remained unresolved. Researchers reported that naive, central memory and Treg TCRB repertoires appeared more similar in patients than in healthy donors.

J was trimmed by 3 bases and V by 6 bases; bases with no gene match: 3. Germline V lookup: CDR1 LNHDA, CDR2 SQIVND (reference sequence). The CDR3 runs to 15 residues. The sequenced sample consisted of central memory CD4+ T cells from blood. This sequence joins TRBV19 and TRBJ2-1; 12 bases fit TRBD2. This receptor was taken from a man aged 25 to 45 in good health. This CDR3 reads CASRQLAGGYNEQFF. The DNA for the CDR3 is TGTGCCAGTAGACAACTAGCGGGGGGCTACAATGAGCAGTTCTTC.